This T cell receptor (beta chain) was observed in a study of early T cells in non-severe SARS-CoV-2 infection (dated by TCRdb to about 2021). At the level of the whole study: Because TCR sequencing was done on bulk RNA from unsorted whole blood, the alpha and beta chains could not be paired.

This clonotype was observed a few times. No antigen is known for it. No per-base quality is available; no much larger clone lies one base away. The CDR3 sequence holds 11 residues, the cysteine and phenylalanine included. CDR3 DNA only is kept here, 33 bases in frame from base 1. The junction shows trimming of 3 bases on V and 4 bases on J, plus 3 bases between the germline ends. General study outcomes and caveats: VDJdb matching was skewed toward anti-spike CD8 responses and likely underestimated virus-specific expansions by missing private and CD4 specificities.

Set within a cohort of healthcare workers in London, UK, this nested case-control study involved weekly PCR testing of nasopharyngeal swabs along with blood sampling. Healthcare workers were enrolled in the week of the UK lockdown, from 23 to 31 March 2020, and were followed every week for up to roughly 15 weeks. To prepare the library, 5' RACE was applied. The listed sequencing device is NextSeq 500. Unique molecular identifiers were attached to individual cDNA molecules in the TCR library protocol so that sequencing error and PCR bias could be corrected. Both TCR alpha and beta chains were sequenced, and tight co-correlation was observed between alpha and beta sequence abundances in each sample. Concerning the study's data processing: Decombinator V4 was used to annotate TCR sequences for V gene, J gene and CDR3. Expanded TCRs were defined as changing significantly between any two time points under a Poisson model with p below 0.0001. TCR abundances were normalised to the total number of TCRs sequenced per sample and were expressed as counts per million. TRAV1-2 paired with TRAJ12, TRAJ20 or TRAJ33 defined MAIT TCRs, while TRAV10 paired with TRAJ18 defined iNKT TCRs. VDJdb, accessed 1 November 2021, was searched for CMV, EBV and SARS-CoV-2 annotated TCRs, with TCRs annotated for multiple antigens excluded. TCRdb's own reprocessing of the public reads used fastp at Q25 and MiXCR and kept productive beta chains. Records with the same CDR3 protein are collapsed into one entry carrying the most frequent genes and DNA. The V and J calls and clone size come from TCRdb's table, not from the authors' own analysis. The sample data list some 80,000 distinct CDR3 sequences, and more than 10% of these were observed just once. The ten top clones hold around a sixth of the sample.

The sequence was obtained from an adult who was a healthcare worker with PCR-confirmed SARS-CoV-2 infection or an uninfected control (not recorded which). The donor label of this sample is uncertain. The source material was whole blood, sampled at baseline. The chain joins TRBV12-3 or TRBV12-4 to TRBJ2-5; the D gene is not confidently resolved. The sequenced DNA is TGTGCCAGCAGTTTTCGAGAGACCCAGTACTTC. Its translation is CASSFRETQYF.